The 14 T cell receptor beta chains presented below share a single source sample, sequenced in a study of cytomegalovirus exposure and HLA in healthy donors. Primers included in the PCR were 60 Vbeta and 13 Jbeta primers. Clones were sequenced by immunoSEQ multiplex PCR, and TCRdb holds only the in-frame ones, with some missing. The sample has some 130,000 clones; about 80% are singletons. Sequenced material: PBMCs. The receptors originated from a male donor in good health and CMV-seropositive.

The V and J genes are TRBV11-3 and TRBJ2-1; possibly TRBD2 for D (6 bases). CDR3 length: 16 amino acids. Per the germline V gene, CDR1 is SGHNT and CDR2 is YENEEA. V lost 5 bases and J 1 base, leaving 15 bases between the germline ends. This chain's CDR3 is CASSGEGTGSYNEQFF. The CDR3 nucleotides are TGTGCCAGCAGCGGGGAAGGGACTGGATCCTACAATGAGCAGTTCTTC.

The CDR3 reads CASTRTARGYEQYF. CDR3 nucleotides: TGTGCCAGCACCAGAACCGCCCGGGGCTACGAGCAGTACTTC. The rearrangement joins TRBV7-9 to TRBJ2-7; possible D gene TRBD2, 5 bases. This CDR3 is 14 amino acids long. V was trimmed by 7 bases and J by 3 bases, leaving 16 bases between them. The germline gives CDR1 SEHNR, CDR2 FQNEAQ (reference sequence).

The table lists this clone with a few counts. This rearrangement joins TRBV10-2 to TRBJ2-7, with 10 bases lining up with TRBD2. This CDR3 region has 15 residues. CDR1 WSHSY and CDR2 SAAADI come from the germline V gene. V lost 3 bases and J lost 0; bases outside the gene matches: 2. CDR3 sequence: CASSEAGGNSYEQYF. CDR3 DNA sequence: TGCGCCAGCAGTGAAGCGGGGGGGAACTCCTACGAGCAGTACTTC.

V gene TRBV18 combines with J gene TRBJ2-7, with D possibly being TRBD1 (6 bases). The CDR3 consists of 14 residues. CDR1 and CDR2 from the germline V gene are KGHSH and LQKENI. Deletions cut 3 bases from V and 2 bases from J, with 11 bases between. The CDR3: CASSPSGTPYEQYF. The DNA of the CDR3 is TGTGCCAGCTCACCCTCCGGGACACCCTACGAGCAGTACTTC. The full variable domain, in which reference TRBV18 and TRBJ2-7 provide the parts outside the CDR3, is NAGVMQNPRHLVRRRGQEARLRCSPMKGHSHVYWYRQLPEEGLKFMVYLQKENIIDESGMPKERFSAEFPKEGPSILRIQQVVRGDSAAYFCASSPSGTPYEQYFGPGTRLTVT.

The rearrangement joins TRBV29-1 to TRBJ1-5, with D unresolved. The CDR3 is made up of 14 amino acids. Germline V gives CDR1 SQVTM, CDR2 ANQGSEA. V shed 7 bases and J shed 5 bases, with 18 bases lying between them. The CDR3 DNA reads TGCAGCGGAATGGGTTGGGTAGGAGATCAGCCCCAGCATTTT. Protein sequence: CSGMGWVGDQPQHF.

The chain links TRBV19 to TRBJ2-2; D is possibly TRBD1 (5 bases). The CDR3 extends over 13 amino acids. The V gene lost 5 bases and the J gene lost 6 bases, with 10 bases spanning the gap. From germline, CDR1 is LNHDA and CDR2 SQIVND (reference sequence). The DNA for the CDR3 is TGTGCCAGTAGTCTCTCAGGGTCCGGGGAGCTGTTTTTT. Translating it yields CASSLSGSGELFF.

V gene TRBV6-1 combines with J gene TRBJ2-1; 11 bases are a match to TRBD2. V shed 5 bases and J 3 bases; nucleotides not matched to a gene: 3. Germline V gene data show CDR1 as MNHNS and CDR2 as SASEGT. This CDR3 spans 15 amino acids. This CDR3 is CASSQTSGNYNEQFF. The DNA for the CDR3 is TGTGCCAGCAGTCAGACTAGCGGGAACTACAATGAGCAGTTCTTC.

The chain couples TRBV6-5 to TRBJ1-2; D is perhaps TRBD1 (5 bases). The CDR3 consists of 16 residues. Trimming took 2 bases from V and 4 from J, leaving 17 bases between them. The germline CDR1 and CDR2 sequences are MNHEY and SVGAGI. The chain's CDR3 is CASSYGMGDSGYGYTF. The DNA for the CDR3 is TGTGCCAGCAGTTACGGTATGGGGGACTCCGGCTATGGCTACACCTTC.

V gene TRBV6-1 combines with J gene TRBJ2-5; D is perhaps TRBD2 (5 bases). The CDR3 sequence is 15 residues long. Trimming shortened V by 1 base and J by 5 bases, and 14 bases separated the two germline ends. CDR1 and CDR2 from the germline V gene are MNHNS and SASEGT. The CDR3 loop reads CASSEEGGGWETQYF. The CDR3 DNA sequence: TGTGCCAGCAGTGAAGAGGGTGGAGGCTGGGAGACCCAGTACTTC.

The rearrangement joins TRBV4-1 to TRBJ2-7; perhaps TRBD1 as D (5 bases). The ends were cut back, 0 bases at V and 4 bases at J, with 16 bases in the middle. The CDR3 sequence is 16 residues long. CDR1 MGHRA and CDR2 YSYEKL come from the germline V gene. CDR3 sequence (DNA): TGCGCCAGCAGCCAAGATCCCCTAGGGGCTAGATACGAGCAGTACTTC. Translated: CASSQDPLGARYEQYF.

The chain carries TRBV5-1 and TRBJ2-7; a weak D match, TRBD1 (7 bases). Germline V gives CDR1 SGHRS, CDR2 YFSETQ. The CDR3 totals 15 residues. The V end lost 4 bases, the J end lost 7 bases, and 21 bases lay between the germline ends. Here the CDR3 reads CASSPGQPGGTEQYF. The DNA for the CDR3 is TGCGCCAGCAGCCCGGGACAGCCAGGAGGGACGGAGCAGTACTTC.

V usage is TRBV5-6 and J usage is TRBJ2-1, with TRBD1 identical over 8 bases. The CDR3 length is 16 residues. Germline trimming cut 1 base from V and 7 bases from J; bases unmatched to any gene: 10. Germline V lookup: CDR1 SGHDT, CDR2 YYEEEE. CDR3 protein: CASSLPSGTGLNEQFF. The CDR3 bases are TGTGCCAGCAGCTTGCCATCCGGGACAGGACTTAATGAGCAGTTCTTC.

The chain links TRBV2 to TRBJ1-2; D is unresolved. The CDR3 has 12 amino acids. Germline V gives CDR1 SNHLY, CDR2 FYNNEI. Trimming left V 6 bases short and J 8 bases short, with 13 bases between. In DNA form, the CDR3 reads TGTGCCAGCAGCGACTCTTACTCGGGCTACACCTTC. Protein: CASSDSYSGYTF.

The chain couples TRBV7-2 to TRBJ2-2, with 11 nucleotides matching TRBD2. The V gene end was trimmed by 1 base and the J gene end by 5 bases; junction bases not matched to a gene: 9. The CDR3 extends over 18 amino acids. Germline CDR1 is SGHTA and CDR2 is FQGNSA. In DNA form, the CDR3 reads TGTGCCAGCAGCTTAGAGGCTAGCGGGAGGCCGGGTACCGGGGAGCTGTTTTTT. Amino acid sequence: CASSLEASGRPGTGELFF. Together with reference TRBV7-2 and TRBJ2-2, the CDR3 gives the full variable domain: GAGVSQSPSNKVTEKGKDVELRCDPISGHTALYWYRQSLGQGLEFLIYFQGNSAPDKSGLPSDRFSAERTGGSVSTLTIQRTQQEDSAVYLCASSLEASGRPGTGELFFGEGSRLTVL.